This T cell receptor (beta chain) was captured in a study of breast tumors, draining lymph nodes, adjacent tissues. Broader study findings: That most tumor T cells come from lymph nodes remained unproven. Luminal-like breast cancer showed significantly higher tumor–nontumor repertoire similarity than basal-like.

This clonotype was picked up many times. Its antigen is as yet unknown. TCRdb reanalysed the multiplex PCR reads using MiXCR and keeps one entry per CDR3 protein. The repertoire holds tens of thousands of distinct CDR3 sequences, with 20% to 25% as singletons. Sequencing was performed on breast tumor tissue. The sequence came from a female donor with breast cancer. Some clones in this sample may be carry-over from other donors' samples.

The CDR3 spells CASSGFGSLTGNTIYF. CDR3 sequence (DNA): TGTGCCAGCAGCGGGTTTGGGAGCCTCACTGGAAACACCATATATTTT. The rearrangement joins TRBV5-6 to TRBJ1-3; D call uncertain. From germline, CDR1 is SGHDT and CDR2 YYEEEE. Trimming left V 4 bases short and J 2 bases short, with 16 bases between. The CDR3 length is 16 residues. Full variable domain (outside the CDR3, taken from reference TRBV5-6 and TRBJ1-3): DAGVTQSPTHLIKTRGQQVTLRCSPKSGHDTVSWYQQALGQGPQFIFQYYEEEERQRGNFPDRFSGHQFPNYSSELNVNALLLGDSALYLCASSGFGSLTGNTIYFGEGSWLTVV.